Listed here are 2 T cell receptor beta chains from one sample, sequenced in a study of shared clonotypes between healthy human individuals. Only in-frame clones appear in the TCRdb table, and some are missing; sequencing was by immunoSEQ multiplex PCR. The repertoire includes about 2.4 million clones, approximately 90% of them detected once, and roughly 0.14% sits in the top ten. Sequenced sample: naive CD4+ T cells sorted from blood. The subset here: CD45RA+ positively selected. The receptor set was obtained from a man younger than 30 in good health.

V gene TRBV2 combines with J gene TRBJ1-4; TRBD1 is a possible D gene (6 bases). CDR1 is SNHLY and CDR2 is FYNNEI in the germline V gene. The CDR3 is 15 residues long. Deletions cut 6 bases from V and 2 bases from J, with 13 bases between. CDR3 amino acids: CASRLQGVTNEKLFF. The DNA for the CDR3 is TGTGCCAGCAGGCTACAGGGAGTTACTAATGAAAAACTGTTTTTT.

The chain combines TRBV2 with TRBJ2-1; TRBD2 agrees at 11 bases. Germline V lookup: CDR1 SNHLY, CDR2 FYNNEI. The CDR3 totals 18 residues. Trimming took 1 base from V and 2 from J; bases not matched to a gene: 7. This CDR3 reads CASSEGLAGGPPYNEQFF. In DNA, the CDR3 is TGTGCCAGCAGTGAAGGGCTAGCGGGAGGCCCTCCCTACAATGAGCAGTTCTTC.